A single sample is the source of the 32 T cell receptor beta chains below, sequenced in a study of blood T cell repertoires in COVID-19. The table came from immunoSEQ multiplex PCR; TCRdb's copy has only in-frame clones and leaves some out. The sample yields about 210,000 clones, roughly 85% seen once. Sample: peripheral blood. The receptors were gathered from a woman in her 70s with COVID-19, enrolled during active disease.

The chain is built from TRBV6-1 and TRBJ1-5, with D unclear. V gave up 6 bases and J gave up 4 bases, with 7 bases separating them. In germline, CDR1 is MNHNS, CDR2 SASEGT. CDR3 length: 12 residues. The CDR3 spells CASSQVNQPQHF. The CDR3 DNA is TGTGCCAGCAGCCAGGTAAATCAGCCCCAGCATTTT.

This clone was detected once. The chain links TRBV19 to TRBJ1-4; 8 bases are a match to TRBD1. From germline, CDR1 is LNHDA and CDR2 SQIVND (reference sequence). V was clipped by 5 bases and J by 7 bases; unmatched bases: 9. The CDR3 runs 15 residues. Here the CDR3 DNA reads TGTGCCAGTAGTGACAGGGGAGGGAGAGGTGAAAAACTGTTTTTT. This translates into CASSDRGGRGEKLFF.

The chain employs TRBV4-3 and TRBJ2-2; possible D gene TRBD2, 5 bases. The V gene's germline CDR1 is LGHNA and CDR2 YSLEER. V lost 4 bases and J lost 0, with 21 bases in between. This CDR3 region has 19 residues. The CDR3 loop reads CASSRHPMRSEANTGELFF. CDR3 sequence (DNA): TGCGCCAGCAGCCGCCACCCCATGCGTAGCGAAGCGAACACCGGGGAGCTGTTTTTT.

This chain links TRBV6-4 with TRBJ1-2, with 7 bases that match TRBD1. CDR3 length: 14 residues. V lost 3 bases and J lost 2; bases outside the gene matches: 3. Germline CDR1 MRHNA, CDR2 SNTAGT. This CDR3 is CASSEAGGNYGYTF. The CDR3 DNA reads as TGTGCCAGCAGTGAAGCAGGGGGGAACTATGGCTACACCTTC.

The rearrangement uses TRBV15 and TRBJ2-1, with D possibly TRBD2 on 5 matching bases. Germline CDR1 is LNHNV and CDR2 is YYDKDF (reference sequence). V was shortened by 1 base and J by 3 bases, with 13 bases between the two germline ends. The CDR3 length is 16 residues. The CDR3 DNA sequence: TGTGCCACCAGCAGAGCCCCAGCGGTTCTCTACAATGAGCAGTTCTTC. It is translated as CATSRAPAVLYNEQFF.

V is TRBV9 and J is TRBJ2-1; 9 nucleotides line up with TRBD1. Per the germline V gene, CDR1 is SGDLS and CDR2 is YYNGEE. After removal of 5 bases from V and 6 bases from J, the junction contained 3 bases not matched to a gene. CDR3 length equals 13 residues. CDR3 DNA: TGTGCCAGCAGGGGGGACAGGGTCAATGAGCAGTTCTTC. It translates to CASRGDRVNEQFF. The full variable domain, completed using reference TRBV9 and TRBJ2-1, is DSGVTQTPKHLITATGQRVTLRCSPRSGDLSVYWYQQSLDQGLQFLIQYYNGEERAKGNILERFSAQQFPDLHSELNLSSLELGDSALYFCASRGDRVNEQFFGPGTRLTVL.

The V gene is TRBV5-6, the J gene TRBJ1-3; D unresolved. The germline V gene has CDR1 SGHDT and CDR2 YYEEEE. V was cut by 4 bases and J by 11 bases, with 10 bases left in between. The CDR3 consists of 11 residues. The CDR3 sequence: CASSRRSAIYF. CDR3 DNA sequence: TGTGCCAGCAGCCGGCGGAGCGCCATATATTTT.

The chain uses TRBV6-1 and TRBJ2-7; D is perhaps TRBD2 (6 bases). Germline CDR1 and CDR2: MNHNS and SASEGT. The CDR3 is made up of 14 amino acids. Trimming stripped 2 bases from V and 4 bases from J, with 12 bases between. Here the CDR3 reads CASSEPGREYEQYF. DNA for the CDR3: TGTGCCAGCAGTGAACCGGGCCGGGAGTACGAGCAGTACTTC.

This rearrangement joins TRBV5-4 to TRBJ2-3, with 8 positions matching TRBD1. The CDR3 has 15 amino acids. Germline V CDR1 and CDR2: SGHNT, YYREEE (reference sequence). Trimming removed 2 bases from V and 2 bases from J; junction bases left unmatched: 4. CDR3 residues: CASSLRTGTTDTQYF. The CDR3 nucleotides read TGTGCCAGCAGCTTACGGACAGGGACCACAGATACGCAGTATTTT. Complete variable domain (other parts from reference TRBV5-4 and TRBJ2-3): ETGVTQSPTHLIKTRGQQVTLRCSSQSGHNTVSWYQQALGQGPQFIFQYYREEENGRGNFPPRFSGLQFPNYSSELNVNALELDDSALYLCASSLRTGTTDTQYFGPGTRLTVL.

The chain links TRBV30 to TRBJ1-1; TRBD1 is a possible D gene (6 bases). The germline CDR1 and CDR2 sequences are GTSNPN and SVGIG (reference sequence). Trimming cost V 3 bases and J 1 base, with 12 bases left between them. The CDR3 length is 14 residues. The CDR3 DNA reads TGTGCCTGGAGCCTGGACAGAACGAACACTGAAGCTTTCTTT. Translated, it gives CAWSLDRTNTEAFF.

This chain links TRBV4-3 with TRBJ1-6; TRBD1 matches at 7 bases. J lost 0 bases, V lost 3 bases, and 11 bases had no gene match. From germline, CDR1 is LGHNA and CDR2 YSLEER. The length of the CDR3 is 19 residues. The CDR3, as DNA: TGCGCCAGCAGCCAGGAACCGGGACAGCGCAGCTCCTATAATTCACCCCTCCACTTT. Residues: CASSQEPGQRSSYNSPLHF.

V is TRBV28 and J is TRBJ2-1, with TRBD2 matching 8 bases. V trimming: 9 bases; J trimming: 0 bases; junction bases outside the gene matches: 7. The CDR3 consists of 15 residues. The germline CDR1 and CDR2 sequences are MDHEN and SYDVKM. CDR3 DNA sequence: TGTGCCAGTTCGGCGGGGGGCAGCTCCTACAATGAGCAGTTCTTC. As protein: CASSAGGSSYNEQFF. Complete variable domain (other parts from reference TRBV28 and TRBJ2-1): DVKVTQSSRYLVKRTGEKVFLECVQDMDHENMFWYRQDPGLGLRLIYFSYDVKMKEKGDIPEGYSVSREKKERFSLILESASTNQTSMYLCASSAGGSSYNEQFFGPGTRLTVL.

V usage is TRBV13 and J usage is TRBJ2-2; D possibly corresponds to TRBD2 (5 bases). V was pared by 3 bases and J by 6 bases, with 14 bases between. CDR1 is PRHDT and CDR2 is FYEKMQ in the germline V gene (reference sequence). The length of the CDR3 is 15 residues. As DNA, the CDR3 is TGTGCCAGCAGCTTGGAGAGTACGAGGGCCGGGGAGCTGTTTTTT. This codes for CASSLESTRAGELFF.

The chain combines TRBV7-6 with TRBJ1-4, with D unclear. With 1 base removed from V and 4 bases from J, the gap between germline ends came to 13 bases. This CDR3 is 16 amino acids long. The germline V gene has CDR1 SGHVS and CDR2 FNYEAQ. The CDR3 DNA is TGTGCCAGCAGCTTAGTAGGTGGACTGATTAATGAAAAACTGTTTTTT. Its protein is CASSLVGGLINEKLFF.

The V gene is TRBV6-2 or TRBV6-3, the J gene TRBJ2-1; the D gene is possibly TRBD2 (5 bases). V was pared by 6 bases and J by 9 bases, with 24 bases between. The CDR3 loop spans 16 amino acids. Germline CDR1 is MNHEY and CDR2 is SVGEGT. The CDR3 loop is CASSSPRTFQRFEQFF. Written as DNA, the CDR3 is TGTGCCAGCAGCTCGCCGAGGACTTTTCAACGGTTTGAGCAGTTCTTC.

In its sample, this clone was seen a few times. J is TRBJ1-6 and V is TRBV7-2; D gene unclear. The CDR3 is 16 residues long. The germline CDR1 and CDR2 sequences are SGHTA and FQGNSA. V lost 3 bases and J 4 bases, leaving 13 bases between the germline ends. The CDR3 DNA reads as TGTGCCAGCAGCTTCAGGAGGTTAGGTTATAATTCACCCCTCCACTTT. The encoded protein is CASSFRRLGYNSPLHF.

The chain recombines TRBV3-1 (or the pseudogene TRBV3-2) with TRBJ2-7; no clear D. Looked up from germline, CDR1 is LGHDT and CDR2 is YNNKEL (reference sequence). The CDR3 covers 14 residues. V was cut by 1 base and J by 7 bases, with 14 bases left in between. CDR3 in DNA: TGTGCCAGCAGCCAAGCTACCAACCTACGGGAGCAGTACTTC. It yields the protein CASSQATNLREQYF.

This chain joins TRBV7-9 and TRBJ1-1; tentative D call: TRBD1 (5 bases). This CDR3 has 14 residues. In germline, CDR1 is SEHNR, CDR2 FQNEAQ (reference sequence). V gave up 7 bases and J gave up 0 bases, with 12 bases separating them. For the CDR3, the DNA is TGTGCCAGCACCCTAGACAGCCTGAACACTGAAGCTTTCTTT. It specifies CASTLDSLNTEAFF.

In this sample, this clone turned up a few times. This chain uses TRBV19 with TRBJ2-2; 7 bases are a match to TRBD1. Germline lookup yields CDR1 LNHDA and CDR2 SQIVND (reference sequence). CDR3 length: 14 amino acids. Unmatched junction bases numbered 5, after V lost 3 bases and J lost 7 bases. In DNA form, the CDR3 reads TGTGCCAGTAGTATTACAGGGGCAGGCGGGGAGCTGTTTTTT. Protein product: CASSITGAGGELFF.

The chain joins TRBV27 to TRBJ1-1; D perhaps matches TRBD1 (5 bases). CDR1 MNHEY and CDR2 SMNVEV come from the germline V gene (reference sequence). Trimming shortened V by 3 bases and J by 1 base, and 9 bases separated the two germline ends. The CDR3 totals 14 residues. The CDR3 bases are TGTGCCAGCAGTTTCAGGGCCTCGAACACTGAAGCTTTCTTT. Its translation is CASSFRASNTEAFF.

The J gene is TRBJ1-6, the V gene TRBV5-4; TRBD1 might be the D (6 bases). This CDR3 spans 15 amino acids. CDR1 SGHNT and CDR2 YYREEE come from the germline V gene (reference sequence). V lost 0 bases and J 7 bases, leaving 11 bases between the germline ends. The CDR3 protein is CASSLVSDSNSPLHF. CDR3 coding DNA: TGTGCCAGCAGCTTGGTATCGGACAGCAATTCACCCCTCCACTTT. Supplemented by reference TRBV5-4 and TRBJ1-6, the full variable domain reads ETGVTQSPTHLIKTRGQQVTLRCSSQSGHNTVSWYQQALGQGPQFIFQYYREEENGRGNFPPRFSGLQFPNYSSELNVNALELDDSALYLCASSLVSDSNSPLHFGNGTRLTVT.

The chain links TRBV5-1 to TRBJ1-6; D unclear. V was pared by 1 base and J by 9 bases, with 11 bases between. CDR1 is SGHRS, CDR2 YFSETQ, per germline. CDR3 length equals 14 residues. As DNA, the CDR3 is TGCGCCAGCAGCTTGCAAGAGGGCAGTTCACCCCTCCACTTT. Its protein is CASSLQEGSSPLHF.

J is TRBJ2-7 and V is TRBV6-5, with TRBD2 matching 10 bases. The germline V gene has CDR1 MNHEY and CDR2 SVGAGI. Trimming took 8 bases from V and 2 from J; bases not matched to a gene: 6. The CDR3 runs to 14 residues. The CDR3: CASSQAGGTYEQYF. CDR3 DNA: TGTGCCAGCTCTCAAGCGGGGGGGACCTACGAGCAGTACTTC.

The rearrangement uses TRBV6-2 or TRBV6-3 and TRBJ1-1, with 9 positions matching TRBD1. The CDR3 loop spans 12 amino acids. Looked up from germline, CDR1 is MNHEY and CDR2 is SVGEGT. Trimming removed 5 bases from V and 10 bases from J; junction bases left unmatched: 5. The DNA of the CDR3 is TGTGCCAGCAGTACTACAGGGGGCGTAGCTTTCTTT. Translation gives CASSTTGGVAFF.

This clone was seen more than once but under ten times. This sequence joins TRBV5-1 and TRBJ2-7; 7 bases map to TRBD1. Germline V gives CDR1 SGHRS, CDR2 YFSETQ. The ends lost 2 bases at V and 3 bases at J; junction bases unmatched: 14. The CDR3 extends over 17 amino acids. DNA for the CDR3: TGCGCCAGCAGCTTTGAAGGCCCGGGACAGATTGTCTACGAGCAGTACTTC. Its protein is CASSFEGPGQIVYEQYF.

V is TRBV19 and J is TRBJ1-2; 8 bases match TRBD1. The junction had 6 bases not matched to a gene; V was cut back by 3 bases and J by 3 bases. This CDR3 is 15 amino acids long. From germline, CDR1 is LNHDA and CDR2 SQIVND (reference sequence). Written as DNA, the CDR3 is TGTGCCAGTAGTATTAATCTGGACAGGGACTATGGCTACACCTTC. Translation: CASSINLDRDYGYTF.

The CDR3 loop reads CATLGQYKNIQYF. In DNA, the CDR3 is TGTGCCACTCTTGGACAGTACAAAAACATTCAGTACTTC. V is TRBV2 and J is TRBJ2-4; TRBD1 is a possible D gene (6 bases). This CDR3 has 13 residues. The germline CDR1 and CDR2 sequences are SNHLY and FYNNEI. V lost 10 bases and J lost 3, with 13 bases in between.

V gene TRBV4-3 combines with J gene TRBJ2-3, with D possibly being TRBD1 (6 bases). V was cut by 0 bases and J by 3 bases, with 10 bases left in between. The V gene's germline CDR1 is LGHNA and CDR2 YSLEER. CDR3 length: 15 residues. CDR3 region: CASSQDQGSTDTQYF. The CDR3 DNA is TGCGCCAGCAGCCAAGATCAGGGGTCAACAGATACGCAGTATTTT.

The CDR3 DNA reads TGCGCCAGCAGCTTGGAAGTACTAGCCCCTGAGCAGTTCTTC. Its protein is CASSLEVLAPEQFF. This chain connects TRBV5-1 to TRBJ2-1; perhaps TRBD2 as D (6 bases). Trimming took off 0 bases at V and 9 bases at J, with 13 bases between the two ends. This CDR3 spans 14 amino acids. Germline CDR1 reads SGHRS; CDR2 reads YFSETQ.

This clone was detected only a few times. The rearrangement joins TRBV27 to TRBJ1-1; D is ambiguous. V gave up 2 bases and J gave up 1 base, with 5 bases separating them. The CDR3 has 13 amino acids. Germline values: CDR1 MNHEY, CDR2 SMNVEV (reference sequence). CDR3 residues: CASSLGQNTEAFF. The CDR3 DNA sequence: TGTGCCAGCAGTTTAGGGCAGAACACTGAAGCTTTCTTT.

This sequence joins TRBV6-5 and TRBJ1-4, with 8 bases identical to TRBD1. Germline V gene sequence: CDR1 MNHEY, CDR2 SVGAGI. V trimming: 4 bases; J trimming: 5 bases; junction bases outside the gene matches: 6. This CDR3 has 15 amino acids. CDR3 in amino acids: CASSSLRDRNEKLFF. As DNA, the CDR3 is TGTGCCAGCAGTTCGCTCCGGGACAGGAATGAAAAACTGTTTTTT.

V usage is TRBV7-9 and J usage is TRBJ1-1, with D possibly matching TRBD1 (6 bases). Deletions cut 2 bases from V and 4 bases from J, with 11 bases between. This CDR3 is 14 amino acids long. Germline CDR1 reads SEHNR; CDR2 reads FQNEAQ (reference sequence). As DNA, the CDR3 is TGTGCCAGCAGCTTATTTCAGGGGACCACTGAAGCTTTCTTT. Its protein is CASSLFQGTTEAFF. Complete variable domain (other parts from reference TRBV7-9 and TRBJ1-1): DTGVSQNPRHKITKRGQNVTFRCDPISEHNRLYWYRQTLGQGPEFLTYFQNEAQLEKSRLLSDRFSAERPKGSFSTLEIQRTEQGDSAMYLCASSLFQGTTEAFFGQGTRLTVV.